This entry describes one T cell receptor beta chain. The target antigen is unknown. This record comes from a study of cytomegalovirus exposure and HLA in healthy donors. Broader study findings: TCR beta V segments were, for the most part, productive about 87% or about 30% of the time in an earlier analysis. In a later analysis, HLA-associated beta chains showed higher expansion and lower generation probabilities than comparable chains.

CDR3 length: 11 amino acids. V was pared by 5 bases and J by 11 bases, with 12 bases between. CDR1 SGHTA and CDR2 FQGTGA come from the germline V gene. The study ran its PCR with 60 Vbeta and 13 Jbeta primers. Sequencing was performed with immunoSEQ multiplex PCR; in TCRdb, only in-frame clones are kept and a portion is missing. The table records fewer than 120,000 clones, approximately 86% of them present only once. Material: PBMCs. The clonotype was recovered from a middle-aged man in good health and CMV-seronegative. The chain is built from TRBV7-3 and TRBJ2-5, with a tentative D call TRBD2 (6 bases). The DNA of the CDR3 is TGTGCCAGCAGCGACGGGACTCTGCAGTACTTC. It yields the protein CASSDGTLQYF.